This T cell receptor beta chain originates from a study of control samples from healthy donors and cancer patients. CDR3 length: 15 residues. Per germline, CDR1 SGDLS and CDR2 YYNGEE. V shed 0 bases, J shed 7 bases, and the junction held 6 bases outside the gene matches. Libraries were prepared by immunoSEQ multiplex PCR; TCRdb keeps only in-frame clonotypes and omits some of them. The repertoire consists of about 54,000 clones, with approximately 96% occurring once and the leading ten covering around 1.9%. The sequencing input was blood. The receptor was isolated from a woman aged 25 to 39 in good health. The V gene is TRBV9, the J gene TRBJ1-4, with TRBD1 matching 7 bases. The CDR3 protein is CASSVEATGSEKLFF. For the CDR3, the DNA is TGTGCCAGCAGCGTAGAGGCGACAGGGTCTGAAAAACTGTTTTTT.